These T cell receptor beta chains were read from a single sample in a study of blood T cell repertoires in COVID-19. Generated by immunoSEQ multiplex PCR, the TCRdb table keeps only in-frame clones and is missing some. The table records about 160,000 clones, 70% to 90% of them present only once. Sequenced sample: PBMCs or T cells enriched from blood (not recorded which). These TCRs come from a woman between 45 and 60 years old who had recovered from COVID-19. The conserved cysteine and the conserved F or W are not part of the CDR3 here. A D gene is named only where the DNA matches it firmly.

j_call v_call d_call cdr3_aa
TRBJ2-2 TRBV6-6 - ASSYPSGTNTGELF
TRBJ2-3 TRBV6-4 TRBD1 ASRATGADTQY
TRBJ1-1 TRBV27 - ASTTGQGEAF
TRBJ1-2 TRBV29-1 - SSEERAYGYT
TRBJ1-1 TRBV5-1 - ASSSLLNTEAF
TRBJ1-6 TRBV7-3 - ASSLTGGSPLH
TRBJ2-2 TRBV5-4 TRBD1 ASSSGTGPNTGELF
TRBJ1-1 TRBV7-9 TRBD1 ASSGQGSMNTEAF
TRBJ1-1 TRBV6-5 - ASSVQKNTEAF
TRBJ1-2 TRBV5-4 - ASSRGRFYGYT
TRBJ1-4 TRBV9 TRBD1 ASSDQTGEGEKLF
TRBJ1-5 TRBV6-2/TRBV6-3 - ASSHLQGTYNQPQH
TRBJ1-2 TRBV6-1 - ASSEAQQVDYT
TRBJ2-1 TRBV28 TRBD2 ASSILAVRNEQF
TRBJ2-5 TRBV4-1 - ASSRLTPTPKETQY
TRBJ1-2 TRBV5-6 TRBD1 ASSSGQLLNYGYT
TRBJ2-4 TRBV7-9 - ASSRDNENIQY